These 18 T cell receptor beta chains were all obtained from the same sample, sequenced in a study of shared clonotypes between healthy human individuals. Positively selected for CCR7, the CD45RO-negative cells used as naive CD8 cells excluded terminally differentiated effector memory CD45RA+ cells. Repertoires were generated with immunoSEQ multiplex PCR, while TCRdb's copy carries only in-frame clones and drops some. In the table there are 800,000 to 950,000 clones, roughly 96% of which are singletons. The sample comprised naive CD8+ T cells sorted from blood. These receptors were taken from a man aged 30-40 years in good health.

The gene calls are TRBV4-1 and TRBJ2-1; the D gene is possibly TRBD2 (5 bases). V lost 4 bases and J lost 7, with 11 bases in between. This CDR3 is built from 13 residues. Germline V gene data show CDR1 as MGHRA and CDR2 as YSYEKL. The CDR3 region has the DNA TGCGCCAGCAGCCTCGATCGGGGAAATGAGCAGTTCTTC. It codes for CASSLDRGNEQFF.

This clone has a single count. The chain has TRBV2 and TRBJ2-4; TRBD2 might be the D (6 bases). V dropped 8 bases and J dropped 6 bases, with 11 bases sitting between them. CDR1 SNHLY and CDR2 FYNNEI come from the germline V gene. CDR3 length: 12 residues. The CDR3 reads CASALGGNIQYF. For the CDR3, the DNA is TGTGCCAGCGCCCTGGGGGGAAACATTCAGTACTTC.

This clone was detected once. J is TRBJ2-7 and V is TRBV19; TRBD2 matches at 13 bases. Germline CDR1 and CDR2: LNHDA and SQIVND (reference sequence). The CDR3 covers 15 residues. V gave up 6 bases and J gave up 1 base; unmatched junction bases: 3. In nucleotides, the CDR3 is TGTGCCAGTAGCGGACTAGCGGGAGTTTCCTACGAGCAGTACTTC. Amino acids: CASSGLAGVSYEQYF.

This rearrangement joins TRBV14 to TRBJ1-2, with 8 bases fitting TRBD1. V lost 4 bases to trimming and J lost 5 bases; unmatched junction nucleotides: 3. The CDR3 has 13 residues. In germline, CDR1 is SGHDN, CDR2 FVKESK. Written as DNA, the CDR3 is TGTGCCAGCAGCCTCGGACAGGGTTATGGCTACACCTTC. Its translation: CASSLGQGYGYTF.

V and J are TRBV6-1 and TRBJ2-7; TRBD1 agrees at 9 bases. Germline CDR1 reads MNHNS; CDR2 reads SASEGT. This CDR3 is 15 amino acids long. With V trimmed by 1 base and J by 3 bases, 4 bases remained unmatched. The CDR3 sequence is CASSEEGGQGYEQYF. The CDR3 bases are TGTGCCAGCAGTGAAGAGGGGGGACAGGGCTACGAGCAGTACTTC.

This clone came up once. J is TRBJ2-5 and V is TRBV11-2; D call uncertain. The CDR3 loop spans 16 amino acids. From germline, CDR1 is SGHAT and CDR2 FQNNGV. V shed 1 base and J shed 7 bases, with 19 bases lying between them. CDR3 DNA: TGTGCCAGCAGCTTAGCAGTAGGGTTGGCCCGACGGACCCAGTACTTC. It translates to CASSLAVGLARRTQYF.

V usage is TRBV13 and J usage is TRBJ2-7; D is perhaps TRBD2 (6 bases). Germline V lookup: CDR1 PRHDT, CDR2 FYEKMQ (reference sequence). Trimming cost V 5 bases and J 3 bases, with 11 bases left between them. This CDR3 is built from 13 residues. CDR3 protein: CASSPLGGYEQYF. DNA for the CDR3: TGTGCCAGCAGCCCCCTCGGGGGCTACGAGCAGTACTTC.

J is TRBJ2-5 and V is TRBV19, with D possibly being TRBD1 (6 bases). Between the trimmed V and J ends, which lost 3 bases and 1 base, there was a span of 18 bases. The CDR3 is 17 amino acids. Germline CDR1 and CDR2: LNHDA and SQIVND (reference sequence). In DNA form, the CDR3 reads TGTGCCAGTAGTATGGGACACATGGACAGACTCCAAGAGACCCAGTACTTC. It specifies CASSMGHMDRLQETQYF.

Comments on this clone: At the DNA level, this CDR3 is encoded by other sequences in the same sample as well. The chain combines TRBV19 with TRBJ2-1, with D hard to call. The germline V gene encodes CDR1 LNHDA and CDR2 SQIVND (reference sequence). The CDR3 length is 12 residues. With 1 base removed from V and 4 bases from J, the gap between germline ends came to 2 bases. Here the CDR3 reads CASSIAYNEQFF. CDR3 nucleotides: TGTGCCAGTAGTATAGCTTACAATGAGCAGTTCTTC.

CDR3 region: CASMGGFSSYNEQFF. Here the CDR3 DNA reads TGCGCCAGTATGGGGGGGTTCAGCTCCTACAATGAGCAGTTCTTC. This chain uses TRBV5-1 with TRBJ2-1, with TRBD2 identical over 7 bases. The CDR3 totals 15 residues. After removal of 8 bases from V and 0 bases from J, the junction contained 8 bases not matched to a gene. CDR1 is SGHRS and CDR2 is YFSETQ in the germline V gene.

This clone was seen a single time. This chain joins TRBV19 and TRBJ2-7; 8 nucleotides align to TRBD1. Germline lookup yields CDR1 LNHDA and CDR2 SQIVND (reference sequence). The V and J ends lost 7 bases and 0 bases, in that order; junction bases with no gene match: 11. The CDR3 has 16 residues. As DNA, the CDR3 is TGTGCCAGTACCACGGAAGGGACAGGCAGCTCCTACGAGCAGTACTTC. Protein: CASTTEGTGSSYEQYF.

CDR3 sequence reads: CASSMSGGYEQYF. In nucleotides, the CDR3 is TGTGCCAGTAGTATGTCAGGGGGCTACGAGCAGTACTTC. The V gene is TRBV19, the J gene TRBJ2-7; TRBD1 aligns across 7 bases. Germline loops: CDR1 LNHDA, CDR2 SQIVND (reference sequence). The CDR3 has 13 residues. With 3 bases clipped from V and 3 bases from J, the junction kept 2 bases outside the gene matches.

The rearrangement uses TRBV10-1 and TRBJ2-7, with 10 positions matching TRBD2. The CDR3 consists of 12 residues. J was trimmed by 6 bases and V by 8 bases; bases with no gene match: 4. Looked up from germline, CDR1 is WNHNN and CDR2 is SYGVQD (reference sequence). CDR3 coding DNA: TGCGCCAGCGCTAGCGGGAGTGCCGAGCAGTACTTC. This translates into CASASGSAEQYF.

This clone was seen a single time. V is TRBV5-5 and J is TRBJ2-5; TRBD2 agrees at 10 bases. V gave up 3 bases and J gave up 3 bases; unmatched junction bases: 20. Looked up from germline, CDR1 is SGHKS and CDR2 is YYEKEE (reference sequence). The CDR3 has 20 residues. For the CDR3, the DNA is TGTGCCAGCAGCTACCCGGGCGGCAGCAACCCTAGCGGGAGAAAAGAGACCCAGTACTTC. It encodes CASSYPGGSNPSGRKETQYF.

This clone was seen only once. The rearrangement uses TRBV27 and TRBJ2-7; TRBD1 agrees at 10 bases. The trim removed 1 base at V and 3 bases at J, leaving 9 bases unmatched. The CDR3 contains 17 residues. The germline gives CDR1 MNHEY, CDR2 SMNVEV (reference sequence). CDR3 DNA: TGTGCCAGCAGTTTATTCTACCCGGGACAGGGGAGCTACGAGCAGTACTTC. Translation gives CASSLFYPGQGSYEQYF.

V gene TRBV5-1 combines with J gene TRBJ1-2; 8 nucleotides match TRBD1. The CDR3 consists of 13 residues. Losses at the gene ends were 3 bases for V and 7 bases for J; bases not matched to a gene: 5. Germline V gene lookup returns CDR1 SGHRS and CDR2 YFSETQ. The CDR3 DNA reads as TGCGCCAGCAGCTATCGACAGGGGACTGGCTACACCTTC. As protein: CASSYRQGTGYTF.

This clone was counted ten times or more. The V and J genes are TRBV13 and TRBJ1-5; D call uncertain. CDR1 PRHDT and CDR2 FYEKMQ come from the germline V gene (reference sequence). Trimming removed 3 bases from V and 5 bases from J, with 5 bases in between. The CDR3 has 12 residues. CDR3 sequence reads: CASSFVDQPQHF. In nucleotides, the CDR3 is TGTGCCAGCAGCTTTGTGGATCAGCCCCAGCATTTT.

The rearrangement joins TRBV7-9 to TRBJ2-7; 8 bases are a match to TRBD2. Trimming at V came to 0 bases and at J to 2 bases, leaving 6 bases not matched to a gene. Germline V gives CDR1 SEHNR, CDR2 FQNEAQ (reference sequence). The CDR3 totals 16 residues. CDR3 DNA sequence: TGTGCCAGCAGCTTAGCGCAAGCGGGAGATACCTACGAGCAGTACTTC. Translation: CASSLAQAGDTYEQYF.